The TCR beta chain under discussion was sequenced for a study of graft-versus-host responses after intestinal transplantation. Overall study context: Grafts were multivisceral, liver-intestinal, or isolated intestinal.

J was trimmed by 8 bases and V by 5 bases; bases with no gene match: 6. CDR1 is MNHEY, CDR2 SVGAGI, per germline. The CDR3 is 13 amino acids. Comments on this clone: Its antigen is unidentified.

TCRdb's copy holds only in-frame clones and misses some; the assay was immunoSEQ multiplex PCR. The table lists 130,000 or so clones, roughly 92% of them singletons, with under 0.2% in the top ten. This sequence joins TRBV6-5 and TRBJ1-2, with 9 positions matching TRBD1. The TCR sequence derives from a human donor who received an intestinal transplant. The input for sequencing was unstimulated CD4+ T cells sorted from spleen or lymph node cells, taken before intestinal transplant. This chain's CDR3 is CASSRDRARGYTF. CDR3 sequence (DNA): TGTGCCAGCAGTCGGGACAGGGCGCGCGGCTACACCTTC.